The rows below give T cell receptor beta chains drawn from one sample of a study of OX40 agonist ivuxolimab in advanced cancers. Produced via immunoSEQ multiplex PCR; TCRdb's table is partial and in-frame only. The sample lists about 120,000 clones, more than 80% occurring once. This specimen was CD4+ or CD8+ T cells sorted from blood, taken in a trial of the OX40 agonist ivuxolimab. These TCRs come from an adult with an advanced solid tumor such as melanoma, head and neck, liver or kidney cancer. The CDR3 runs from the conserved cysteine through the conserved F or W. Fields, in order: clone size, V gene, D gene, J gene, CDR3 protein, CDR3 DNA. A D gene is named only where the DNA matches it firmly. Part of the rows lack a size; the others show once, few, many or a class for expanded clones.

>-|TRBV7-9|-|TRBJ1-1
CASTPRETFGTEAFF
TGTGCCAGCACCCCCCGAGAGACATTCGGGACTGAAGCTTTCTTT
>-|TRBV2|-|TRBJ1-1
CASANLGVNTEAFF
TGTGCCAGCGCGAATTTGGGGGTGAACACTGAAGCTTTCTTT
>-|TRBV7-9|-|TRBJ2-7
CASTFGARATYEQYF
TGTGCCAGCACCTTTGGTGCCAGGGCCACCTACGAGCAGTACTTC
>-|TRBV28|-|TRBJ2-7
CASSLIGGHEQYF
TGTGCCAGCAGTTTAATCGGGGGCCACGAGCAGTACTTC
>-|TRBV7-8|-|TRBJ1-4
CASSRGQGREKLFF
TGTGCCAGCTCAAGGGGCCAGGGTAGGGAAAAACTGTTTTTT
>few|TRBV7-2|TRBD2|TRBJ2-5
CASSVGLAGGQKTQYF
TGTGCCAGCAGCGTAGGACTAGCGGGGGGGCAAAAGACCCAGTACTTC
>-|TRBV6-5|TRBD1|TRBJ1-2
CASSYSNRGRYGYTF
TGTGCCAGCAGTTATTCGAACAGGGGGCGGTACGGCTACACCTTC
>few|TRBV6-6|-|TRBJ1-3
CASSFPGSGNTIYF
TGTGCCAGCAGTTTCCCAGGGTCAGGAAACACCATATATTTT
>-|TRBV27|-|TRBJ2-1
CASSLFGQGVGGEQFF
TGTGCCAGCAGTTTATTTGGCCAGGGGGTGGGAGGAGAGCAGTTCTTC
>-|TRBV28|TRBD1|TRBJ1-2
CASSSWSTGGGYTF
TGTGCCAGCAGTTCATGGAGCACAGGGGGCGGCTACACCTTC
>-|TRBV5-8|-|TRBJ1-1
CASSLSIGNTEAFF
TGTGCCAGCAGCTTATCTATAGGTAACACTGAAGCTTTCTTT
>-|TRBV5-4|-|TRBJ2-7
CASSPGTGTGEQYF
TGTGCCAGCAGCCCCGGGACGGGAACGGGCGAGCAGTACTTC
>-|TRBV11-2|TRBD1|TRBJ1-2
CASVGQGQTLFGYTF
TGTGCCAGCGTAGGACAGGGCCAAACTCTCTTTGGCTACACCTTC
>-|TRBV18|-|TRBJ2-7
CASSPRGGNEQYF
TGTGCCAGCTCACCACGGGGAGGTAACGAGCAGTACTTC
>-|TRBV5-4|TRBD2|TRBJ2-7
CASSAGLAGGPSGSYEQYF
TGTGCCAGCAGCGCCGGACTAGCGGGGGGGCCAAGTGGGAGCTACGAGCAGTACTTC
>-|TRBV6-1|-|TRBJ2-6
CASSESNSGANVLTF
TGTGCCAGCAGTGAAAGTAACTCTGGGGCCAACGTCCTGACTTTC
>-|TRBV28|TRBD1|TRBJ2-7
CASSLFRDRGSHEQYF
TGTGCCAGCAGTTTATTCCGGGACAGGGGATCCCACGAGCAGTACTTC
>-|TRBV30|-|TRBJ2-2
CAWSETGELFF
TGTGCCTGGAGTGAAACCGGGGAGCTGTTTTTT
>-|TRBV7-9|-|TRBJ2-3
CARGNTDTQYF
TGTGCCAGGGGAAACACAGATACGCAGTATTTT
>few|TRBV6-6|TRBD2|TRBJ2-7
CASRRLASDEQYF
TGTGCCAGCAGGCGACTAGCGTCCGACGAGCAGTACTTC
>-|TRBV11-1|-|TRBJ2-4
CASSVVQKNIQYF
TGTGCCAGCAGCGTAGTCCAGAAAAACATTCAGTACTTC
>once|TRBV6-5|TRBD2|TRBJ2-7
CASSLTGGLEQYF
TGTGCCAGCAGCCTCACGGGGGGGCTCGAGCAGTACTTC
>-|TRBV5-1|-|TRBJ2-2
CASSFFAGQDTGELFF
TGCGCCAGCAGCTTTTTCGCGGGACAAGACACCGGGGAGCTGTTTTTT
>few|TRBV7-9|TRBD1|TRBJ1-2
CASSPDRARGQGGYTF
TGTGCCAGCAGCCCGGATAGAGCCAGGGGGCAAGGTGGCTACACCTTC
>few|TRBV7-2|-|TRBJ1-2
CASSTGTRDGYTF
TGTGCCAGCTCTACCGGGACCCGGGATGGCTACACCTTC
>-|TRBV4-3|-|TRBJ1-2
CASSQEPGGNYGYTF
TGCGCCAGCAGCCAAGAACCGGGGGGTAACTATGGCTACACCTTC
>-|TRBV6-1|-|TRBJ1-2
CASRDSANYGYTF
TGTGCCAGCAGGGACAGCGCTAACTATGGCTACACCTTC
>once|TRBV28|-|TRBJ1-5
CASSLISGDSNQPQHF
TGTGCCAGCAGTTTAATTTCAGGGGACTCCAATCAGCCCCAGCATTTT
>few|TRBV5-1|-|TRBJ1-1
CASSAQGNTEAFF
TGCGCCAGCAGCGCTCAGGGGAACACTGAAGCTTTCTTT
>-|TRBV10-1|TRBD1|TRBJ2-7
CAGRDSATYEQYF
TGCGCCGGCCGGGACAGTGCTACCTACGAGCAGTACTTC
>-|TRBV6-5|TRBD1|TRBJ2-5
CASTTGGETQYF
TGTGCCTCTACTACAGGGGGGGAGACCCAGTACTTC
>-|TRBV2|-|TRBJ1-2
CASRPDLNYGYTF
TGTGCCAGCAGGCCGGACCTTAACTATGGCTACACCTTC
>-|TRBV28|TRBD1|TRBJ2-3
CASSLDRGSVVSVSTDTQYF
TGTGCCAGCAGTTTGGACAGGGGGAGCGTGGTTTCTGTGTCGACAGATACGCAGTATTTT
>once|TRBV5-5|-|TRBJ1-1
CASSWGQDRTEAFF
TGTGCCAGCAGCTGGGGGCAAGATAGGACTGAAGCTTTCTTT
>-|TRBV18|-|TRBJ2-7
CASSPSPPGPYEQYF
TGTGCCAGCTCACCCTCCCCGCCCGGCCCCTACGAGCAGTACTTC
>once|TRBV5-4|-|TRBJ1-1
CASSVTRGNTEAFF
TGTGCCAGCAGCGTGACCAGAGGGAACACTGAAGCTTTCTTT